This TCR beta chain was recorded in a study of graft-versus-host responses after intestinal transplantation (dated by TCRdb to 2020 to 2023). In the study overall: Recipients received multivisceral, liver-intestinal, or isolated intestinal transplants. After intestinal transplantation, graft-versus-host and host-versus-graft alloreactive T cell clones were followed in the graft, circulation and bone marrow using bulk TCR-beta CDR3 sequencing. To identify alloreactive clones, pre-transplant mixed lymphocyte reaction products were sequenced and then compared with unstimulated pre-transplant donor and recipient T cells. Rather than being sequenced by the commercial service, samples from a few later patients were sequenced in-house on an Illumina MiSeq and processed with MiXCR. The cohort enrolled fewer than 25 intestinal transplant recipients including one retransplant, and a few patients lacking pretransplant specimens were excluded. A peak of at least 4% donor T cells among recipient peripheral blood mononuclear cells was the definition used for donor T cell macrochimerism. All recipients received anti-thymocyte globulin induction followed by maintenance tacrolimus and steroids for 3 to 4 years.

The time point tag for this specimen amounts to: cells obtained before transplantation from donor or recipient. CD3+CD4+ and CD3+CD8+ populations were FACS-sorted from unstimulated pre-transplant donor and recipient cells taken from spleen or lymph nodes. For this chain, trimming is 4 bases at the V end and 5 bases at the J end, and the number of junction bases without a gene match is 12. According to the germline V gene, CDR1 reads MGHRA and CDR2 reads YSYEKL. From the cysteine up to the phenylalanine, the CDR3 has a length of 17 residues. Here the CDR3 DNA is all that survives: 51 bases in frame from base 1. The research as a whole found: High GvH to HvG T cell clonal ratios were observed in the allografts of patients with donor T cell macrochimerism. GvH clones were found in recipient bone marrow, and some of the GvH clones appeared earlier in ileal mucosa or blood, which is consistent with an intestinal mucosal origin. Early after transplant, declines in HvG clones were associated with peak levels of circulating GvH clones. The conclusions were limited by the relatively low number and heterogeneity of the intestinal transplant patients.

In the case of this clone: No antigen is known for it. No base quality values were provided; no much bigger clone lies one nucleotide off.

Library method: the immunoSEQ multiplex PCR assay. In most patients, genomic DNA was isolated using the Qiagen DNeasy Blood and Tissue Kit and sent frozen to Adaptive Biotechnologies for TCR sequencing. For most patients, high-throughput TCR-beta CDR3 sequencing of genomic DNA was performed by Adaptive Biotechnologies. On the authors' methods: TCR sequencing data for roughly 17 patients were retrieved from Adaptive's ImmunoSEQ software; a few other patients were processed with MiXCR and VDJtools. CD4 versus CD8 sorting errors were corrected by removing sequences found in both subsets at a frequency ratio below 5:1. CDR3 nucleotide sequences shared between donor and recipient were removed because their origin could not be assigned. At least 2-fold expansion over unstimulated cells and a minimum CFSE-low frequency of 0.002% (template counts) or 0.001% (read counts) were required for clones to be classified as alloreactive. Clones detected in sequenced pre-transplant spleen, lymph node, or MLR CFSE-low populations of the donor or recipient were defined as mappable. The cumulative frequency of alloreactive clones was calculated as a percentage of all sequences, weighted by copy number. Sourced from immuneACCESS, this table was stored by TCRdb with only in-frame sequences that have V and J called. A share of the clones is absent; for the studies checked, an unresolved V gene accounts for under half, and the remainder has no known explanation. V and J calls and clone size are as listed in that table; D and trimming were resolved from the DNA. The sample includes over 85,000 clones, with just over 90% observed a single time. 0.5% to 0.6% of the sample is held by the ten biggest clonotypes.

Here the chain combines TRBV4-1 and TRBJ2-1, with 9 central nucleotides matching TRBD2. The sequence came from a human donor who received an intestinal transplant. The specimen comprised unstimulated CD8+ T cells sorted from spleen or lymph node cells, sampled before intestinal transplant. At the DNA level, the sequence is TGCGCCAGCAGCCCTCAATCCCCAGCGGGAGGCGACAATGAGCAGTTCTTC. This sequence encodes CASSPQSPAGGDNEQFF.